This record looks at one T cell receptor (beta chain) sequence and its context. Its antigen is not identified. V was shortened by 5 bases and J by 5 bases, with 22 bases between the two germline ends. This CDR3 region has 16 residues. Germline assignment: CDR1 MDHEN and CDR2 SYDVKM. In the authors' methods: After removing out-of-frame reads, approximately 2.2 million distinct TCRbeta sequences remained. Clones were sequenced by immunoSEQ multiplex PCR, and TCRdb holds only the in-frame ones, with some missing. V, J and clone size are those of that table, while D and trimming were read from the DNA. The sample carries around 63,000 clones, 60% to 85% recorded once. This sample is part of a study of memory CD4+ T cells and cytomegalovirus serostatus. Study as a whole: Donors were healthy Belgian adults, 8 to 10 CMV seropositive and roughly 25 seronegative. Broader study findings: CD4+ memory repertoires contained about two fifths of the roughly 160 reported CMV TCRbeta sequences.

Single viable CD3+CD4+CD8-CD45RO+ cells were sorted as the memory CD4+ T cells. Total CD4+ T cells were enriched by CD4 positive selection. The V gene is TRBV28, the J gene TRBJ2-7; D gene ambiguous. The source material was memory CD4+ T cells from blood. This receptor was identified in an adult in good health and CMV-seronegative. Some clones in this sample may be carry-over from other donors' samples. CDR3 nucleotide sequence: TGTGCCAGCAGTCCCTACCGCGGCCCGAAACTCGACGAGCAGTACTTC. Translation gives CASSPYRGPKLDEQYF.